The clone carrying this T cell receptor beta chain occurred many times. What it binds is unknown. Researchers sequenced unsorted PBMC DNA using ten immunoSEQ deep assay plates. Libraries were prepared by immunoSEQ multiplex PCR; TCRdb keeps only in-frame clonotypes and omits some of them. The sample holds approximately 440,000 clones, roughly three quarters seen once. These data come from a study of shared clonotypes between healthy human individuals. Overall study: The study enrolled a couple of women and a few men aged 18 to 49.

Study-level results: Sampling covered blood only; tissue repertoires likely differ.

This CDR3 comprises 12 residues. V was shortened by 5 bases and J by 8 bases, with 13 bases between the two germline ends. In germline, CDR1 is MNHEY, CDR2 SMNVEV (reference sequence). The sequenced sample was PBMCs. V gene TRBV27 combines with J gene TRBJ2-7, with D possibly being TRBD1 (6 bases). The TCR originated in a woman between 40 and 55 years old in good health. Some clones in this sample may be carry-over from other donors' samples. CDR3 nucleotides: TGTGCCAGCAGTCGTCAGGGGTACCAGCAGTACTTC. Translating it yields CASSRQGYQQYF.